This paragraph covers one TCR beta chain sequence. What it binds is unknown. This entry belongs to a study of cytomegalovirus exposure and HLA in healthy donors. About the study: Earlier results showed approximately 110 million unique TCR beta sequences derived from approximately 180 million T cells. Study results and limitations: In a later analysis, an Asian-associated ancestry cluster reportedly showed fewer N-insertions than the roughly 730-donor mean. Reportedly, HLA-A and HLA-B alleles of most subjects were accurately predicted from TCR beta.

This PCR relied on a set of 60 Vbeta primers and 13 Jbeta primers. The assay was immunoSEQ multiplex PCR, and TCRdb's table has in-frame clones only and misses some. The data show around 160,000 clones, with over 75% seen just once and about 9.3% held by the top ten. This CDR3 is 12 amino acids long. V lost 4 bases to trimming and J lost 4 bases, with 7 bases between them. Germline lookup yields CDR1 GTSNPN and CDR2 SVGIG (reference sequence). This chain connects TRBV30 to TRBJ2-2; D might be TRBD1 (6 bases). The sequence was obtained from a man between 18 and 35 years old in good health and CMV-seropositive. What was sequenced was PBMCs. CDR3 sequence: CAWNRATGELFF. DNA of the CDR3: TGTGCCTGGAACAGGGCCACCGGGGAGCTGTTTTTT.